These T cell receptor beta chains were read from a single sample in a study of blood T cell repertoires in COVID-19. Clones were sequenced by immunoSEQ multiplex PCR, and TCRdb holds only the in-frame ones, with some missing. The table records over 200,000 clones, roughly 79% of them present only once. Sequenced input: PBMCs or T cells enriched from blood (not recorded which). The receptors derive from a woman aged 45-65 years with acute COVID-19. CDR3s leave out the opening cysteine and the closing phenylalanine or tryptophan. The order of the fields is CDR3 protein, V gene, J gene.

CDR3aa: ASRTVGNTGELF
v_gene: TRBV19
j_gene: TRBJ2-2

CDR3aa: ASSQGAGGLNYGYT
v_gene: TRBV14
j_gene: TRBJ1-2

CDR3aa: ASSHRNAQAGTEAF
v_gene: TRBV14
j_gene: TRBJ1-1

CDR3aa: ASSPGEGVMETQY
v_gene: TRBV18
j_gene: TRBJ2-5

CDR3aa: ASSLDLLGLSYNEQF
v_gene: TRBV11-3
j_gene: TRBJ2-1

CDR3aa: ASSRLDRAYGF
v_gene: TRBV18
j_gene: TRBJ1-1

CDR3aa: ASSQRLVENTEAF
v_gene: TRBV3-1/TRBV3-2
j_gene: TRBJ1-1

CDR3aa: ASIQGQVEKLF
v_gene: TRBV9
j_gene: TRBJ1-4

CDR3aa: ASSSRGSDTEAF
v_gene: TRBV5-1
j_gene: TRBJ1-1

CDR3aa: ASSKDRGEQY
v_gene: TRBV11-3
j_gene: TRBJ2-7

CDR3aa: ASRWDSSNQPQH
v_gene: TRBV19
j_gene: TRBJ1-5

CDR3aa: ASSFISGLSTDTQY
v_gene: TRBV6-2/TRBV6-3
j_gene: TRBJ2-3

CDR3aa: ASGPQKYSEKLF
v_gene: TRBV7-2
j_gene: TRBJ1-4

CDR3aa: ASSREGGSYEQF
v_gene: TRBV3-1/TRBV3-2
j_gene: TRBJ2-1

CDR3aa: ASSLVSRDRAEQY
v_gene: TRBV18
j_gene: TRBJ2-7

CDR3aa: ASSGTGTSPLH
v_gene: TRBV19
j_gene: TRBJ1-6

CDR3aa: ASRSGQGGEQF
v_gene: TRBV28
j_gene: TRBJ2-1

CDR3aa: ASSFSGTGERFRSYTIY
v_gene: TRBV27
j_gene: TRBJ1-3

CDR3aa: ASGRDPDTQY
v_gene: TRBV12-3/TRBV12-4
j_gene: TRBJ2-3

CDR3aa: AWSVSGSSYNSPLH
v_gene: TRBV30
j_gene: TRBJ1-6

CDR3aa: ASSLQANYEQY
v_gene: TRBV25-1
j_gene: TRBJ2-7

CDR3aa: ASSLAGQGLYEQY
v_gene: TRBV7-9
j_gene: TRBJ2-7

CDR3aa: ASSLRTSGGITTSTDTQY
v_gene: TRBV18
j_gene: TRBJ2-3

CDR3aa: ASSLGQGRYT
v_gene: TRBV28
j_gene: TRBJ1-2

CDR3aa: ASSSSTSGGSSYEQY
v_gene: TRBV27
j_gene: TRBJ2-7

CDR3aa: ASRLGTTLRDYEQY
v_gene: TRBV5-1
j_gene: TRBJ2-7

CDR3aa: ASSLAGTGVAGELF
v_gene: TRBV5-1
j_gene: TRBJ2-2

CDR3aa: ASSSRGTNEKLF
v_gene: TRBV5-4
j_gene: TRBJ1-4

CDR3aa: ATSDQQGYGYT
v_gene: TRBV24-1
j_gene: TRBJ1-2

CDR3aa: ASSDPGGPDEQF
v_gene: TRBV25-1
j_gene: TRBJ2-1

CDR3aa: ASSLAQNYGYT
v_gene: TRBV7-2
j_gene: TRBJ1-2

CDR3aa: ATSDLAASGGDTQY
v_gene: TRBV24-1
j_gene: TRBJ2-3

CDR3aa: SVELGGGGQY
v_gene: TRBV29-1
j_gene: TRBJ2-7

CDR3aa: ATTGNSGYT
v_gene: TRBV28
j_gene: TRBJ1-2

CDR3aa: ASSWTGVLDEQY
v_gene: TRBV5-1
j_gene: TRBJ2-7

CDR3aa: ASSQTGGQGRNEQY
v_gene: TRBV28
j_gene: TRBJ2-7

CDR3aa: ASSLGGSNGELF
v_gene: TRBV5-1
j_gene: TRBJ2-2

CDR3aa: ASRQGRNYGST
v_gene: TRBV19
j_gene: TRBJ1-2

CDR3aa: ASSSRLAGDPYEQY
v_gene: TRBV3-1/TRBV3-2
j_gene: TRBJ2-7

CDR3aa: SASFRGVYEQY
v_gene: TRBV20-1
j_gene: TRBJ2-7

CDR3aa: ATSDLWQNYGYT
v_gene: TRBV24-1
j_gene: TRBJ1-2

CDR3aa: ASSLDTRQY
v_gene: TRBV5-1
j_gene: TRBJ2-7

CDR3aa: ASSPTTSGTDTQY
v_gene: TRBV18
j_gene: TRBJ2-3

CDR3aa: ASSWVDSNEKLF
v_gene: TRBV5-5
j_gene: TRBJ1-4

CDR3aa: ASSQDRVYQPQH
v_gene: TRBV4-1
j_gene: TRBJ1-5

CDR3aa: ASSSGLADTYEQY
v_gene: TRBV6-2/TRBV6-3
j_gene: TRBJ2-7

CDR3aa: ASSVSGGMWDEQF
v_gene: TRBV19
j_gene: TRBJ2-1

CDR3aa: ASSPPSVDTQY
v_gene: TRBV18
j_gene: TRBJ2-3

CDR3aa: ASSLAPGSQYEQY
v_gene: TRBV5-1
j_gene: TRBJ2-7

CDR3aa: ASSPQSAGGYEQY
v_gene: TRBV27
j_gene: TRBJ2-7

CDR3aa: ASSYGGAEKTQY
v_gene: TRBV6-2/TRBV6-3
j_gene: TRBJ2-5

CDR3aa: ASSRDSPDEQF
v_gene: TRBV12-3/TRBV12-4
j_gene: TRBJ2-1

CDR3aa: ASSVRGESLSPQH
v_gene: TRBV28
j_gene: TRBJ1-5

CDR3aa: ASSYSTTWINSPLH
v_gene: TRBV6-5
j_gene: TRBJ1-6

CDR3aa: AWGGAGEQF
v_gene: TRBV30
j_gene: TRBJ2-1

CDR3aa: ATSDPGQGAGTGELF
v_gene: TRBV24-1
j_gene: TRBJ2-2

CDR3aa: ASSPPAQGYGYT
v_gene: TRBV18
j_gene: TRBJ1-2

CDR3aa: ASSLDWTGSYEQY
v_gene: TRBV5-4
j_gene: TRBJ2-7

CDR3aa: ASSPAGQGIGLRTEAF
v_gene: TRBV18
j_gene: TRBJ1-1

CDR3aa: ASSLQVNSPLH
v_gene: TRBV7-2
j_gene: TRBJ1-6